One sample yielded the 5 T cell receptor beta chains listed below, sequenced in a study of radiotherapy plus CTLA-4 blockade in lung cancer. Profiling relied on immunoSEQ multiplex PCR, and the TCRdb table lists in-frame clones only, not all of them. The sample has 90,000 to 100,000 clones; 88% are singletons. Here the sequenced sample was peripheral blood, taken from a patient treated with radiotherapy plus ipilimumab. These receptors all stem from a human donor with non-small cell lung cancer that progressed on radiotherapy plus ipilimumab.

The CDR3 DNA reads TGTGCCAGCAGCTTAGCAGTTGGGACACCCGAGCAGTACTTC. It yields the protein CASSLAVGTPEQYF. The chain couples TRBV7-9 to TRBJ2-7, with a tentative D call TRBD1 (6 bases). Looked up from germline, CDR1 is SEHNR and CDR2 is FQNEAQ (reference sequence). The CDR3 has 14 residues. V was pared by 0 bases and J by 6 bases, with 12 bases between.

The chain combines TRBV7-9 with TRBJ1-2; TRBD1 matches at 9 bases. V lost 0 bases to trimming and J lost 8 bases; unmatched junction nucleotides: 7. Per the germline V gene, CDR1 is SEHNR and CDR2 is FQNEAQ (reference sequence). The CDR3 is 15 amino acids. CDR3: CASSLALGTGLGYTF. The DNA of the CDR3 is TGTGCCAGCAGCTTAGCGCTAGGGACAGGGCTCGGCTACACCTTC.

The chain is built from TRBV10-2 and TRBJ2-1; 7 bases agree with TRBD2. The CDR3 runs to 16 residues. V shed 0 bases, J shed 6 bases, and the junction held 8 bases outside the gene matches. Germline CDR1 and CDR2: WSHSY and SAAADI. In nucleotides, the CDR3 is TGCGCCAGCAGTGAGTCAACTAGCGTAAACTTCAATGAGCAGTTCTTC. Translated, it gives CASSESTSVNFNEQFF.

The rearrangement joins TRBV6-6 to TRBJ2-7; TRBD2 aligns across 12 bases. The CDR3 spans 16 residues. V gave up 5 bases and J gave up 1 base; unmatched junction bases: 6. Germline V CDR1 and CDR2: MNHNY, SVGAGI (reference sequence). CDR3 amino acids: CASSTRLAGVSYEQYF. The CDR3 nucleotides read TGTGCCAGCAGTACTCGACTAGCGGGGGTATCCTACGAGCAGTACTTC.

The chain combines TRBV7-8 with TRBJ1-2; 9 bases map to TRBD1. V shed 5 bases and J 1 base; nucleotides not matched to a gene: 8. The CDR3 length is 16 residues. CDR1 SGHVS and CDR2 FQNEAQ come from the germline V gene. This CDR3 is CASSPVTGGSNYGYTF. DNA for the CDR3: TGTGCCAGCAGCCCGGTTACAGGGGGCAGTAACTATGGCTACACCTTC.